This TCR beta chain was sequenced for a study of blood T cell repertoires in COVID-19. Only in-frame clones appear in the TCRdb table, and some are missing; sequencing was by immunoSEQ multiplex PCR. In the table there are tens of thousands of clones, 70% to 90% of which are singletons. Per germline, CDR1 SGHVS and CDR2 FQNEAQ. The V and J ends lost 0 bases and 5 bases respectively, with 14 bases between them. This CDR3 has 15 amino acids. Sequenced sample: peripheral blood. The sequence derives from a human donor in a cohort sampled during active COVID-19. The chain employs TRBV7-8 and TRBJ2-7; a weak D match, TRBD1 (5 bases). CDR3 loop: CASSLATGVRDEQYF. The CDR3 bases are TGTGCCAGCAGCTTAGCCACAGGCGTTCGAGACGAGCAGTACTTC.